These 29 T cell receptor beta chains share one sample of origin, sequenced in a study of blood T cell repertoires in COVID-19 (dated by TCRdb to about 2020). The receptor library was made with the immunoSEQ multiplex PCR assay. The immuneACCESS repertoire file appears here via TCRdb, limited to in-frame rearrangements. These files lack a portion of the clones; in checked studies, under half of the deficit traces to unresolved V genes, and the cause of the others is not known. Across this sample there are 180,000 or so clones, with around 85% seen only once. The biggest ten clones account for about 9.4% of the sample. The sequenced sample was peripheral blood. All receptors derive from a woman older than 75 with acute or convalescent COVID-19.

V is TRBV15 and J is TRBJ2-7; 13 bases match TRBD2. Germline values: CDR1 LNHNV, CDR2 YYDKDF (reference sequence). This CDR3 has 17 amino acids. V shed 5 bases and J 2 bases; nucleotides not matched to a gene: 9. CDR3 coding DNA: TGTGCCACCAGCTCGACGTTTACTAGCGGGAGGGCCTACGAGCAGTACTTC. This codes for CATSSTFTSGRAYEQYF.

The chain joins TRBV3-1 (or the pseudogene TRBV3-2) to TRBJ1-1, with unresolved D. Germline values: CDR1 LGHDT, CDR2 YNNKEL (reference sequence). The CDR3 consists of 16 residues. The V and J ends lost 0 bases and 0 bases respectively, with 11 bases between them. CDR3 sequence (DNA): TGTGCCAGCAGCCAAGATTTGTCTGGGCTGAACACTGAAGCTTTCTTT. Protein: CASSQDLSGLNTEAFF.

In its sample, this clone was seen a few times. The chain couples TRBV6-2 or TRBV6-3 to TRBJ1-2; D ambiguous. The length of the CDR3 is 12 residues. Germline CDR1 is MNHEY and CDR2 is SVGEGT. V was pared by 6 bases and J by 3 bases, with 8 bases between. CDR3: CASSLGDYGYTF. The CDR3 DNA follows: TGTGCCAGCAGCCTTGGAGACTATGGCTACACCTTC.

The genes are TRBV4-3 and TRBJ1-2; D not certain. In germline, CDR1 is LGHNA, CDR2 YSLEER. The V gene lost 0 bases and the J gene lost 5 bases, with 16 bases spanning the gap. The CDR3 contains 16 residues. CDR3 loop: CASSQDLVTPGYGYTF. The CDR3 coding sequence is TGCGCCAGCAGCCAAGATCTGGTCACGCCGGGTTATGGCTACACCTTC.

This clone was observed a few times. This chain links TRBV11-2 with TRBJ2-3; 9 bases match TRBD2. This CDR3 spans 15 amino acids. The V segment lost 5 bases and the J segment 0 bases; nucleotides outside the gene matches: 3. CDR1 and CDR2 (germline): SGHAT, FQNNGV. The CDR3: CASSPSGRSTDTQYF. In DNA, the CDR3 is TGTGCCAGCAGCCCAAGCGGGAGGAGCACAGATACGCAGTATTTT.

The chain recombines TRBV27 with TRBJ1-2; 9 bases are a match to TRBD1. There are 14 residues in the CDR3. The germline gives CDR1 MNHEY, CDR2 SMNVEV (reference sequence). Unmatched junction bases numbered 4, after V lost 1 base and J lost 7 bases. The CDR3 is CASSLWGQGRGYTF. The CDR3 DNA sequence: TGTGCCAGCAGTTTATGGGGACAGGGCCGTGGCTACACCTTC.

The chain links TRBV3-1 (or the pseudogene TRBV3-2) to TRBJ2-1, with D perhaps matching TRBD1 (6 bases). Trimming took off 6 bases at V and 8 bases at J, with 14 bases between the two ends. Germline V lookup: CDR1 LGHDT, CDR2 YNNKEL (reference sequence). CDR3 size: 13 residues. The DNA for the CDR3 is TGTGCCAGCAGGCCTGACTGGGGGCATGAGCAGTTCTTC. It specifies CASRPDWGHEQFF.

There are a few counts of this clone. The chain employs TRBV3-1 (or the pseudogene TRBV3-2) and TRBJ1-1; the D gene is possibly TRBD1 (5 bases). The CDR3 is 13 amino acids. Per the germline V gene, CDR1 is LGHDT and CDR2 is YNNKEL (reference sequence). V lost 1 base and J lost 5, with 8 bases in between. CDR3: CASSQGRETEAFF. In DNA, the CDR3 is TGTGCCAGCAGCCAAGGCAGGGAAACTGAAGCTTTCTTT.

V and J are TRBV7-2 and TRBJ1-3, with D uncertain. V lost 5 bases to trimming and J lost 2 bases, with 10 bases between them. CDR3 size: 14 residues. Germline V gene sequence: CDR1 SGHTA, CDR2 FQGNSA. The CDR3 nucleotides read TGTGCCAGCAGCGGAGTTGTGCCTGGAAACACCATATATTTT. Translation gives CASSGVVPGNTIYF.

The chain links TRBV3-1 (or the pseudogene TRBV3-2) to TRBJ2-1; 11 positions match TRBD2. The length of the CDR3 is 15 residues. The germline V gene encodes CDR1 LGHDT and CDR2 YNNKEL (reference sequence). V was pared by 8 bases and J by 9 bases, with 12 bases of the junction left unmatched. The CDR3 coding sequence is TGTGCCAGCCTCGGGATTAGCGGGGGGGCCTCTGAGCAGTTCTTC. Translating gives CASLGISGGASEQFF.

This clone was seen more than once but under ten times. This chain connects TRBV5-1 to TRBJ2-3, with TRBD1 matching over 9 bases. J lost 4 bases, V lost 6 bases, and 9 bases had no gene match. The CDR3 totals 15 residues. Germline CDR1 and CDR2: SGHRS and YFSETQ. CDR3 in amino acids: CASTVTGGGSDTQYF. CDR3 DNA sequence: TGCGCCAGCACCGTTACAGGGGGCGGCTCAGATACGCAGTATTTT.

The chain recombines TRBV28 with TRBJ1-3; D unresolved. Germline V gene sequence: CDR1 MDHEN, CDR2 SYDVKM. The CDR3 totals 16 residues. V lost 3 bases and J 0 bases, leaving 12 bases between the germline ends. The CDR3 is CASSLPRSSSGNTIYF. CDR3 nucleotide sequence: TGTGCCAGCAGTTTGCCCCGGTCTAGCTCTGGAAACACCATATATTTT.

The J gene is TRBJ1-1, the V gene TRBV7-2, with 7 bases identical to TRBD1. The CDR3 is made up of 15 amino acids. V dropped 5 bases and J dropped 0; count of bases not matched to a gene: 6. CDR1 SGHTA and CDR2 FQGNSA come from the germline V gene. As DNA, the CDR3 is TGTGCCAGCAGCACGGGACAGAGAGTGAACACTGAAGCTTTCTTT. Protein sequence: CASSTGQRVNTEAFF.

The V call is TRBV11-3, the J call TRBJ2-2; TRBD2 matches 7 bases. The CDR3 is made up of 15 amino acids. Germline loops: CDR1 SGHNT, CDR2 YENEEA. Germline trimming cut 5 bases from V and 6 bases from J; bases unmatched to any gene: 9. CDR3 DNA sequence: TGTGCCAGCAGCCGGGGGGAGGTTAAAGCCGGGGAGCTGTTTTTT. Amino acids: CASSRGEVKAGELFF. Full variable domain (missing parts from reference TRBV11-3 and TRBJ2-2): EAGVVQSPRYKIIEKKQPVAFWCNPISGHNTLYWYLQNLGQGPELLIRYENEEAVDDSQLPKDRFSAERLKGVDSTLKIQPAELGDSAVYLCASSRGEVKAGELFFGEGSRLTVL.

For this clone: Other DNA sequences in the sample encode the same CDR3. CDR3 in amino acids: CASSLVQGGTGELFF. In DNA, the CDR3 is TGCGCCAGCAGCTTGGTGCAGGGAGGCACCGGGGAGCTGTTTTTT. The chain employs TRBV5-1 and TRBJ2-2, with a weak D call TRBD2 (6 bases). CDR3 length: 15 amino acids. Trimming stripped 0 bases from V and 4 bases from J, with 10 bases between. CDR1 and CDR2 from the germline V gene are SGHRS and YFSETQ.

CDR3 coding DNA: TGTGCCAGCAGGACAGGGGTGGAAGGGACCCAGCATTTT. Its protein is CASRTGVEGTQHF. The chain recombines TRBV28 with TRBJ1-5; 8 bases align to TRBD1. From germline, CDR1 is MDHEN and CDR2 SYDVKM. The CDR3 spans 13 residues. V gave up 6 bases and J gave up 11 bases; unmatched junction bases: 9.

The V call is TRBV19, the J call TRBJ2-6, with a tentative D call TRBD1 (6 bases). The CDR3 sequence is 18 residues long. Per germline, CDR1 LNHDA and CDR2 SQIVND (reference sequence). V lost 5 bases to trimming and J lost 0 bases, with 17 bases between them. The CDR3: CASSARQAPRSGANVLTF. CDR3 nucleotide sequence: TGTGCCAGTAGTGCTCGACAGGCCCCCCGCTCTGGGGCCAACGTCCTGACTTTC.

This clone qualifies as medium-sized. Written as DNA, the CDR3 is TGTGCCAGCAGCTGGGGACAGGGGGACACAGATACGCAGTATTTT. The encoded protein is CASSWGQGDTDTQYF. V usage is TRBV7-9 and J usage is TRBJ2-3; 11 bases are a match to TRBD1. CDR1 and CDR2 from the germline V gene are SEHNR and FQNEAQ (reference sequence). J was trimmed by 2 bases and V by 4 bases; bases with no gene match: 2. CDR3 size: 15 residues.

The CDR3, as DNA: TGTGCCGCGGGAACTTCGGTGGGGGGAGGCTACACCTTC. Protein product: CAAGTSVGGGYTF. The gene calls are TRBV25-1 and TRBJ1-2; D possibly corresponds to TRBD1 (5 bases). The length of the CDR3 is 13 residues. The germline CDR1 and CDR2 sequences are MGHDK and SYGVNS. The V end lost 11 bases, the J end lost 8 bases, and 21 bases lay between the germline ends.

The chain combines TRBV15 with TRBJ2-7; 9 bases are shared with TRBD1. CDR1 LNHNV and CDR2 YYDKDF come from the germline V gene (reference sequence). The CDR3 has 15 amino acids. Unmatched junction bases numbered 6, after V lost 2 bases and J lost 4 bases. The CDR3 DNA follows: TGTGCCACCAGCAGACCACACAGGGGGCTATACGAGCAGTACTTC. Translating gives CATSRPHRGLYEQYF.

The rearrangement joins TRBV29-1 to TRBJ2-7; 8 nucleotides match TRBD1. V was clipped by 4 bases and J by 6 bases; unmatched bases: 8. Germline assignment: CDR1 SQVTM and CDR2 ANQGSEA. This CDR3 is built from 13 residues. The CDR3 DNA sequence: TGCAGCGTTGTAACGGACAGGGTGGGCGAGCAGTACTTC. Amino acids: CSVVTDRVGEQYF.

The CDR3 sequence: CASSEVRQTLSGNTIYF. CDR3 coding DNA: TGTGCCAGCAGTGAAGTCCGACAGACGCTCTCTGGAAACACCATATATTTT. The gene calls are TRBV6-1 and TRBJ1-3, with D possibly being TRBD1 (5 bases). The germline CDR1 and CDR2 sequences are MNHNS and SASEGT. V gave up 1 base and J gave up 0 bases, with 13 bases separating them. CDR3 size: 17 residues.

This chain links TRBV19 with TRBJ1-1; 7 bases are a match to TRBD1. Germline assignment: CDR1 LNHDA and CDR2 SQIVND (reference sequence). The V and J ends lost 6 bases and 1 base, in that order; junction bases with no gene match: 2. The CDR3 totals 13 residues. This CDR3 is CASSHRGNTEAFF. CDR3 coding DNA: TGTGCCAGTAGCCACAGGGGGAACACTGAAGCTTTCTTT.

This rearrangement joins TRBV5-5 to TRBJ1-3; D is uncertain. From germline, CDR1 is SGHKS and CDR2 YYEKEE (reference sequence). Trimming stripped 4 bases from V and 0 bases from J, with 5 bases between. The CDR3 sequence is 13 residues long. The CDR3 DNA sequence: TGTGCCAGCAGCCCCTACTCTGGAAACACCATATATTTT. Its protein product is CASSPYSGNTIYF. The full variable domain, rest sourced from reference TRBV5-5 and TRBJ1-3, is DAGVTQSPTHLIKTRGQQVTLRCSPISGHKSVSWYQQVLGQGPQFIFQYYEKEERGRGNFPDRFSARQFPNYSSELNVNALLLGDSALYLCASSPYSGNTIYFGEGSWLTVV.

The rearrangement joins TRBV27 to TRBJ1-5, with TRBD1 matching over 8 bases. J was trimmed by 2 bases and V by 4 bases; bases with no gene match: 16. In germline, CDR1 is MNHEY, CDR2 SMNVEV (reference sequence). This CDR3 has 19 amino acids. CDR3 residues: CASSSQASGTGLRNQPQHF. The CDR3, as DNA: TGTGCCAGCAGTTCTCAGGCCTCCGGGACAGGCCTTCGCAATCAGCCCCAGCATTTT.

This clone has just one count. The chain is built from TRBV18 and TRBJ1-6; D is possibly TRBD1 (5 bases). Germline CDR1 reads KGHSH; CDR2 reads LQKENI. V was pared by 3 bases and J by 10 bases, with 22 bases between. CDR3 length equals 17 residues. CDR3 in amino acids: CASSPFAGTAYHSPLHF. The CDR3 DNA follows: TGTGCCAGCTCACCTTTCGCCGGGACTGCTTATCACTCACCCCTCCACTTT.

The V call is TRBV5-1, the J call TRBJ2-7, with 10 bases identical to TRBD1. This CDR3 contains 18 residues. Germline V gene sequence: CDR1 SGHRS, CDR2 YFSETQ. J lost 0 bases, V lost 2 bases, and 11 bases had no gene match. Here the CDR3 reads CASSFQARDRGSSYEQYF. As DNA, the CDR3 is TGCGCCAGCAGCTTCCAGGCGCGGGACAGGGGCAGCTCCTACGAGCAGTACTTC.

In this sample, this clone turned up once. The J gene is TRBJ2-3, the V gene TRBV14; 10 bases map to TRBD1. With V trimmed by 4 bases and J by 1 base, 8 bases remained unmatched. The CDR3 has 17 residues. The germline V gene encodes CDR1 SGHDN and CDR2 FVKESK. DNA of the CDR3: TGTGCCAGCAGCCTGGGGTACGGGACAGGGGGCACAGATACGCAGTATTTT. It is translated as CASSLGYGTGGTDTQYF.

The CDR3 bases are TGTGCCACCAGCAGAGGAAACCAGCAAGAGACCCAGTACTTC. It is translated as CATSRGNQQETQYF. V is TRBV15 and J is TRBJ2-5; D gene unclear. Germline V CDR1 and CDR2: LNHNV, YYDKDF (reference sequence). V gave up 1 base and J gave up 2 bases, with 8 bases separating them. There are 14 residues in the CDR3.